Shown below are 10 T cell receptor beta chains from a single sample sequenced in a study of T-cell reconstitution after alpha-beta-depleted transplantation in children. Preparation of the TCRbeta library involved a method that used unique molecular identifiers. A single record per CDR3 protein comes from TCRdb applying MiXCR to the PCR reads. This sample has around 380,000 distinct CDR3 sequences; 11% occur once, and the top ten carry about 5%. Source: PBMCs from the stem cell graft donor, taken from the stem cell graft. Receptors were obtained from a human donor who donated a stem cell graft to a child with acute myeloid leukemia.

Ten or more counts support this clonotype. This sequence joins TRBV20-1 and TRBJ2-3; D remains unclear. CDR1 and CDR2 (germline): DFQATT, SNEGSKA (reference sequence). Trimming shortened V by 0 bases and J by 8 bases, and 9 bases separated the two germline ends. The CDR3 runs 12 residues. The CDR3 here is CSARDRAATQYF. The CDR3 DNA is TGCAGTGCTAGAGATCGTGCGGCTACGCAGTATTTT.

The chain carries TRBV5-1 and TRBJ1-2; the match to TRBD1 covers 7 bases. Germline V lookup: CDR1 SGHRS, CDR2 YFSETQ. This CDR3 has 15 amino acids. The J segment lost 3 bases and the V segment lost 4 bases, leaving 9 bases of the junction unmatched. CDR3 protein: CASSPRTGRDYGYTF. The CDR3 region has the DNA TGCGCCAGCAGCCCAAGGACAGGTCGCGACTATGGCTACACCTTC.

This clonotype was observed at least ten times. V and J are TRBV12-3 or TRBV12-4 and TRBJ2-6; 7 bases match TRBD1. This CDR3 region has 14 residues. V gave up 6 bases and J gave up 1 base; unmatched junction bases: 0. The CDR3 bases are TGTGCCAGCAGGACAGGGTCTGGGGCCAACGTCCTGACTTTC. It translates to CASRTGSGANVLTF.

This clonotype appeared many times. The chain carries TRBV5-1 and TRBJ1-6; TRBD1 might be the D (5 bases). CDR1 is SGHRS, CDR2 YFSETQ, per germline. Trimming took 2 bases from V and 5 from J, leaving 11 bases between them. This CDR3 has 15 amino acids. This chain's CDR3 is CASSLRQGNNSPLHF. The CDR3 DNA follows: TGCGCCAGCAGCTTAAGGCAGGGAAATAATTCACCCCTCCACTTT.

This clonotype appeared once. A junction boundary mismatches the germline segment, possibly from a read error. The chain recombines TRBV29-1 with TRBJ2-5, with a possible D match to TRBD2 (6 bases). Looked up from germline, CDR1 is SQVTM and CDR2 is ANQGSEA. CDR3 size: 14 residues. This chain's CDR3 is CSVVWRGRQETHYF. In nucleotides, the CDR3 is TGCAGCGTTGTTTGGAGGGGACGGCAAGAGACCCATTACTTC.

This clonotype has ten or more counts. The chain combines TRBV12-3 or TRBV12-4 with TRBJ2-3; 11 nucleotides match TRBD2. The junction had 9 bases not matched to a gene; V was cut back by 6 bases and J by 7 bases. This CDR3 comprises 15 residues. CDR3 residues: CASRLAGAPGNTQYF. The CDR3 DNA reads TGTGCCAGCAGACTAGCGGGGGCCCCGGGAAATACGCAGTATTTT.

The chain joins TRBV19 to TRBJ2-1, with D tentatively TRBD1 (7 bases). V dropped 6 bases and J dropped 6 bases, with 15 bases sitting between them. The germline V gene encodes CDR1 LNHDA and CDR2 SQIVND (reference sequence). The CDR3 runs to 14 residues. CDR3 sequence: CASRARQGGNEQFF. DNA for the CDR3: TGTGCCAGTAGGGCCCGACAGGGAGGCAATGAGCAGTTCTTC. Looking up the rest from reference TRBV19 and TRBJ2-1 gives the full variable domain: DGGITQSPKYLFRKEGQNVTLSCEQNLNHDAMYWYRQDPGQGLRLIYYSQIVNDFQKGDIAEGYSVSREKKESFPLTVTSAQKNPTAFYLCASRARQGGNEQFFGPGTRLTVL.

Many counts were recorded for this clonotype. V and J are TRBV5-1 and TRBJ1-5; D not resolved. Deletions cut 4 bases from V and 7 bases from J, with 6 bases between. CDR3 length: 11 residues. Germline CDR1 reads SGHRS; CDR2 reads YFSETQ. The CDR3 sequence: CASSVCQPQHF. DNA for the CDR3: TGCGCCAGCAGCGTCTGCCAGCCCCAGCATTTT.

The chain joins TRBV5-1 to TRBJ1-3, with 9 bases matching TRBD1. The trim removed 4 bases at V and 4 bases at J, leaving 9 bases unmatched. The germline V gene encodes CDR1 SGHRS and CDR2 YFSETQ. CDR3 size: 16 residues. In nucleotides, the CDR3 is TGCGCCAGCAGCCTAGCCGGGACAGGGCGAGGAAACACCATATATTTT. Protein sequence: CASSLAGTGRGNTIYF. Full variable domain (remainder filled in from reference TRBV5-1 and TRBJ1-3): KAGVTQTPRYLIKTRGQQVTLSCSPISGHRSVSWYQQTPGQGLQFLFEYFSETQRNKGNFPGRFSGRQFSNSRSEMNVSTLELGDSALYLCASSLAGTGRGNTIYFGEGSWLTVV.

This chain connects TRBV12-3 or TRBV12-4 to TRBJ2-7; 14 nucleotides align to TRBD2. This CDR3 spans 15 amino acids. V trimming: 6 bases; J trimming: 6 bases; junction bases outside the gene matches: 7. The CDR3 DNA follows: TGTGCCAGCAGCCGGGGGACTAGCGGGAGCGCCGAGCAGTACTTC. Residues: CASSRGTSGSAEQYF.